The 32 T cell receptor beta chains presented below share a single source sample, sequenced in a study of long-term antiretroviral therapy in people with HIV. Runs used v3.0 of the immunoSEQ assay and were done at survey level. TCRdb's table, derived via immunoSEQ multiplex PCR, lists solely in-frame clones and lacks some. The data show about 20,000 clones, with roughly 84% seen just once and 8.8% held by the top ten. Sample: unsorted PBMCs, taken 1.2 years after starting antiretroviral therapy. These receptor sequences come from a middle-aged woman with HIV.

The chain is built from TRBV30 and TRBJ2-2; tentative D call: TRBD2 (6 bases). Trimming removed 2 bases from V and 5 bases from J, with 9 bases in between. The CDR3 spans 13 residues. Germline-derived CDR1 and CDR2 are GTSNPN and SVGIG (reference sequence). CDR3 residues: CAWSTGVTGELFF. The CDR3 DNA reads as TGTGCCTGGAGTACGGGGGTTACCGGGGAGCTGTTTTTT.

The V and J genes are TRBV9 and TRBJ1-3; D is ambiguous. The CDR3 is 11 residues long. V was cut by 0 bases and J by 8 bases, with 3 bases left in between. Looked up from germline, CDR1 is SGDLS and CDR2 is YYNGEE. The CDR3 coding sequence is TGTGCCAGCAGCGTAGATGACACCATATATTTT. Protein: CASSVDDTIYF. Together with reference TRBV9 and TRBJ1-3, the CDR3 gives the full variable domain: DSGVTQTPKHLITATGQRVTLRCSPRSGDLSVYWYQQSLDQGLQFLIQYYNGEERAKGNILERFSAQQFPDLHSELNLSSLELGDSALYFCASSVDDTIYFGEGSWLTVV.

V gene TRBV9 combines with J gene TRBJ2-7; TRBD2 matches at 12 bases. Per the germline V gene, CDR1 is SGDLS and CDR2 is YYNGEE. J was trimmed by 1 base and V by 3 bases; bases with no gene match: 2. CDR3 length: 15 residues. The CDR3 region is CASSGTSGNSYEQYF. Written as DNA, the CDR3 is TGTGCCAGCAGCGGGACTAGCGGGAATTCCTACGAGCAGTACTTC.

The chain couples TRBV2 to TRBJ1-1, with D tentatively TRBD1 (6 bases). Germline CDR1 reads SNHLY; CDR2 reads FYNNEI. The V end was cut by 4 bases, the J end by 1 base, with 7 bases between. CDR3 length: 13 residues. CDR3 in DNA: TGTGCCAGCAGTGCGGACAGGAACACTGAAGCTTTCTTT. Residues: CASSADRNTEAFF. Looking up the rest from reference TRBV2 and TRBJ1-1 gives the full variable domain: EPEVTQTPSHQVTQMGQEVILRCVPISNHLYFYWYRQILGQKVEFLVSFYNNEISEKSEIFDDQFSVERPDGSNFTLKIRSTKLEDSAMYFCASSADRNTEAFFGQGTRLTVV.

The chain has TRBV6-5 and TRBJ1-1, with D possibly matching TRBD1 (5 bases). The V end lost 2 bases, the J end lost 1 base, and 11 bases lay between the germline ends. The CDR3 has 15 amino acids. CDR1 is MNHEY and CDR2 is SVGAGI in the germline V gene. The CDR3 nucleotides are TGTGCCAGCAGTTACAAGGGGATGGCGAACACTGAAGCTTTCTTT. The encoded protein is CASSYKGMANTEAFF.

This chain connects TRBV9 to TRBJ1-1; D might be TRBD1 (5 bases). Trimming left V 1 base short and J 6 bases short, with 10 bases between. Per the germline V gene, CDR1 is SGDLS and CDR2 is YYNGEE. There are 13 residues in the CDR3. As DNA, the CDR3 is TGTGCCAGCAGCGTAACGGGGGACGCTGAAGCTTTCTTT. This sequence encodes CASSVTGDAEAFF.

The chain couples TRBV7-2 to TRBJ2-2; the match to TRBD1 covers 8 bases. CDR3 length: 16 residues. From germline, CDR1 is SGHTA and CDR2 FQGNSA. J was trimmed by 5 bases and V by 2 bases; bases with no gene match: 7. The CDR3 here is CASSLIGQGSTGELFF. Here the CDR3 DNA reads TGTGCCAGCAGCTTAATAGGACAGGGTTCGACCGGGGAGCTGTTTTTT.

The chain joins TRBV27 to TRBJ2-7; D not resolved. This CDR3 has 12 amino acids. Trimming pared 3 bases from V and 6 bases from J, leaving 9 bases between. Germline loops: CDR1 MNHEY, CDR2 SMNVEV (reference sequence). The CDR3 here is CASSFNGLEQYF. The CDR3 DNA sequence: TGTGCCAGCAGTTTTAATGGGCTCGAGCAGTACTTC.

This clone was seen only once. The V call is TRBV7-2, the J call TRBJ2-1; D is unclear. This CDR3 region has 14 residues. Germline V gene data show CDR1 as SGHTA and CDR2 as FQGNSA. The V end was cut by 7 bases, the J end by 9 bases, with 19 bases between. The CDR3 DNA sequence: TGTGCCAGCATACCCCATCCAGACCCACCTGAGCAGTTCTTC. Translated: CASIPHPDPPEQFF.

The table lists this clone with a count of one. The CDR3 loop is CASSSNRGGKETQYF. The CDR3 DNA is TGTGCCAGCAGCTCAAACAGGGGGGGTAAAGAGACCCAGTACTTC. The rearrangement links TRBV13 to TRBJ2-5, with D tentatively TRBD1 (8 bases). CDR3 length: 15 amino acids. V dropped 4 bases and J dropped 3 bases, with 15 bases sitting between them. Looked up from germline, CDR1 is PRHDT and CDR2 is FYEKMQ (reference sequence).

The V call is TRBV25-1, the J call TRBJ2-1; no reliable D call. This CDR3 region has 12 residues. Germline lookup yields CDR1 MGHDK and CDR2 SYGVNS. The germline V and J ends were trimmed by 4 bases and 9 bases, with 10 bases remaining between them. CDR3 DNA sequence: TGTGCCAGCAGTGTCCCCCTTGGTGAGCAGTTCTTC. Its protein product is CASSVPLGEQFF.

V and J are TRBV18 and TRBJ1-3; D ambiguous. The CDR3 is 15 residues long. Trimming stripped 2 bases from V and 0 bases from J, with 8 bases between. Germline CDR1 reads KGHSH; CDR2 reads LQKENI. CDR3 loop: CASSPGVVSGNTIYF. CDR3 DNA sequence: TGTGCCAGCTCACCAGGGGTCGTCTCTGGAAACACCATATATTTT.

V and J are TRBV7-9 and TRBJ2-3; 12 nucleotides agree with TRBD2. Germline CDR1 reads SEHNR; CDR2 reads FQNEAQ (reference sequence). J lost 12 bases, V lost 3 bases, and 10 bases had no gene match. This CDR3 is 15 amino acids long. The CDR3 bases are TGTGCCAGCAGCTTTGGTGGGACTAGCGGGCCCTTCCAGTATTTT. Translating gives CASSFGGTSGPFQYF.

The V and J genes are TRBV12-5 and TRBJ2-7, with D perhaps assigned TRBD1 or TRBD2 (5 bases each). Germline V gene lookup returns CDR1 LGHNT and CDR2 FRNRAP. The germline V and J ends were trimmed by 2 bases and 3 bases, with 17 bases remaining between them. This CDR3 spans 16 amino acids. The CDR3 nucleotides read TGTGCTAGTGGTTTGCCCTCCGAAGGGGAGAGCTACGAGCAGTACTTC. Its protein product is CASGLPSEGESYEQYF. Combining the CDR3 with reference TRBV12-5 and TRBJ2-7 gives the whole variable domain DARVTQTPRHKVTEMGQEVTMRCQPILGHNTVFWYRQTMMQGLELLAYFRNRAPLDDSGMPKDRFSAEMPDATLATLKIQPSEPRDSAVYFCASGLPSEGESYEQYFGPGTRLTVT.

This clone was picked up one time. This chain uses TRBV6-1 with TRBJ1-5, with TRBD1 matching 7 bases. With 3 bases clipped from V and 0 bases from J, the junction kept 14 bases outside the gene matches. This CDR3 is built from 19 residues. Germline CDR1 is MNHNS and CDR2 is SASEGT. In DNA, the CDR3 is TGTGCCAGCAGTGATCCCGGGACAGCGAGCCTTCTTAGCAATCAGCCCCAGCATTTT. Translation gives CASSDPGTASLLSNQPQHF.

The chain carries TRBV6-6 and TRBJ2-2; D ambiguous. The CDR3 runs to 15 residues. Germline lookup yields CDR1 MNHNY and CDR2 SVGAGI (reference sequence). CDR3 residues: CATSRQVSNTGELFF. CDR3 in DNA: TGTGCTACTTCCCGCCAAGTCTCGAACACCGGGGAGCTGTTTTTT.

This clone was observed a few times. This chain links TRBV13 with TRBJ2-7, with a tentative D call TRBD2 (6 bases). Per the germline V gene, CDR1 is PRHDT and CDR2 is FYEKMQ (reference sequence). Trimming pared 5 bases from V and 6 bases from J, leaving 20 bases between. The CDR3 loop spans 15 amino acids. DNA of the CDR3: TGTGCCAGCAGCCGTGGGCGGGGAGTTCCGCGCGAGCAGTACTTC. Its translation is CASSRGRGVPREQYF. Together with reference TRBV13 and TRBJ2-7, the CDR3 gives the full variable domain: AAGVIQSPRHLIKEKRETATLKCYPIPRHDTVYWYQQGPGQDPQFLISFYEKMQSDKGSIPDRFSAQQFSDYHSELNMSSLELGDSALYFCASSRGRGVPREQYFGPGTRLTVT.

The V and J genes are TRBV10-3 and TRBJ2-7; D unresolved. Deletions cut 0 bases from V and 3 bases from J, with 6 bases between. Looked up from germline, CDR1 is ENHRY and CDR2 is SYGVKD. CDR3 length: 13 amino acids. CDR3 sequence (DNA): TGTGCCATCAGTGAGTCCAAGAACTACGAGCAGTACTTC. As protein: CAISESKNYEQYF.

This clone was detected once. The chain joins TRBV7-9 to TRBJ2-2, with 12 nucleotides matching TRBD2. The CDR3 contains 16 residues. The germline V gene has CDR1 SEHNR and CDR2 FQNEAQ (reference sequence). Trimming removed 1 base from V and 6 bases from J; junction bases left unmatched: 3. The CDR3 is CASSLGLAGVSGELFF. The CDR3 DNA reads TGTGCCAGCAGCTTAGGACTAGCGGGAGTCTCCGGGGAGCTGTTTTTT. The whole variable domain, filled in from reference TRBV7-9 and TRBJ2-2, reads DTGVSQNPRHKITKRGQNVTFRCDPISEHNRLYWYRQTLGQGPEFLTYFQNEAQLEKSRLLSDRFSAERPKGSFSTLEIQRTEQGDSAMYLCASSLGLAGVSGELFFGEGSRLTVL.

The chain couples TRBV5-5 to TRBJ1-2, with D unresolved. The V and J ends lost 4 bases and 6 bases respectively, with 22 bases between them. Germline CDR1 is SGHKS and CDR2 is YYEKEE (reference sequence). CDR3 length: 16 residues. Here the CDR3 reads CASSKDDGFPANGYTF. DNA of the CDR3: TGTGCCAGCAGCAAGGACGATGGGTTCCCGGCTAATGGCTACACCTTC.

The V gene is TRBV11-2, the J gene TRBJ2-7; D might be TRBD2 (5 bases). The V gene lost 1 base and the J gene lost 4 bases, with 11 bases spanning the gap. Germline V gene data show CDR1 as SGHAT and CDR2 as FQNNGV. The CDR3 contains 14 residues. The CDR3 DNA sequence: TGTGCCAGCAGCTTAGGTGCTAGCCAGTACGAGCAGTACTTC. Protein product: CASSLGASQYEQYF.

The chain combines TRBV18 with TRBJ2-2, with D hard to call. Looked up from germline, CDR1 is KGHSH and CDR2 is LQKENI. The CDR3 sequence is 16 residues long. The ends were cut back, 2 bases at V and 2 bases at J, with 12 bases in the middle. The CDR3 is CASSPVGNTNTGELFF. CDR3 nucleotides: TGTGCCAGCTCACCAGTGGGAAACACCAACACCGGGGAGCTGTTTTTT.

This clone was recorded once. The J gene is TRBJ1-3, the V gene TRBV10-3; D not certain. There are 14 residues in the CDR3. V lost 7 bases to trimming and J lost 0 bases, with 10 bases between them. Germline V CDR1 and CDR2: ENHRY, SYGVKD. The CDR3: CAITVESSGNTIYF. CDR3 nucleotides: TGTGCCATCACCGTCGAGAGCTCTGGAAACACCATATATTTT.

V gene TRBV4-2 combines with J gene TRBJ2-5; TRBD1 or TRBD2 may be the D gene (5 bases each). Germline values: CDR1 LGHNA, CDR2 YNFKEQ. Trimming shortened V by 0 bases and J by 5 bases, and 16 bases separated the two germline ends. This CDR3 has 16 residues. CDR3 DNA: TGTGCCAGCAGCCAAGAGATGGGACGTACGGGGGAGACCCAGTACTTC. This encodes CASSQEMGRTGETQYF.

The DNA of the CDR3 is TGCAGCGCCTTAAGAGGGTCCACTGAAGCTTTCTTT. It codes for CSALRGSTEAFF. J is TRBJ1-1 and V is TRBV29-1, with no clear D. V was pared by 7 bases and J by 4 bases, with 13 bases between. From germline, CDR1 is SQVTM and CDR2 ANQGSEA. This CDR3 contains 12 residues.

The chain employs TRBV5-1 and TRBJ2-1, with TRBD2 identical over 12 bases. J gave up 0 bases and V 2 bases, and 0 bases lay outside the gene matches. This CDR3 region has 16 residues. In germline, CDR1 is SGHRS, CDR2 YFSETQ. The CDR3 coding sequence is TGCGCCAGCAGCTTACTAGCGGGGGGCTCCTACAATGAGCAGTTCTTC. This encodes CASSLLAGGSYNEQFF.

The rearrangement links TRBV27 to TRBJ2-7; the D is unclear. Trimming took off 3 bases at V and 0 bases at J, with 12 bases between the two ends. The CDR3 runs to 15 residues. In germline, CDR1 is MNHEY, CDR2 SMNVEV (reference sequence). The CDR3 nucleotides read TGTGCCAGCAGTTTTAGGGTTTCAACCTCCTACGAGCAGTACTTC. Amino acids: CASSFRVSTSYEQYF.

The chain joins TRBV6-1 to TRBJ2-2; D unclear. CDR1 is MNHNS, CDR2 SASEGT, per germline. V was trimmed by 0 bases and J by 1 base, leaving 9 bases between them. CDR3 length: 16 amino acids. The CDR3 reads CASSEAYWGNTGELFF. CDR3 DNA: TGTGCCAGCAGTGAAGCGTATTGGGGGAACACCGGGGAGCTGTTTTTT.

V and J are TRBV15 and TRBJ2-1; maybe TRBD2 (6 bases). V gave up 5 bases and J gave up 3 bases, with 20 bases separating them. From germline, CDR1 is LNHNV and CDR2 YYDKDF (reference sequence). The CDR3 covers 17 residues. The CDR3, as DNA: TGTGCCACCAGCCAGACGCAGGGACTCCGAAACTACAATGAGCAGTTCTTC. As protein: CATSQTQGLRNYNEQFF.

V is TRBV7-2 and J is TRBJ2-2; D not certain. V was pared by 3 bases and J by 2 bases, with 10 bases between. Germline V CDR1 and CDR2: SGHTA, FQGNSA. CDR3 length: 15 amino acids. CDR3 protein: CASSLSGGNTGELFF. The DNA of the CDR3 is TGTGCCAGCAGCTTGAGTGGTGGAAACACCGGGGAGCTGTTTTTT. The whole variable domain, remainder taken from reference TRBV7-2 and TRBJ2-2, is GAGVSQSPSNKVTEKGKDVELRCDPISGHTALYWYRQSLGQGLEFLIYFQGNSAPDKSGLPSDRFSAERTGGSVSTLTIQRTQQEDSAVYLCASSLSGGNTGELFFGEGSRLTVL.

This clone was seen a few times. The genes are TRBV6-5 and TRBJ1-2; D gene unclear. CDR1 MNHEY and CDR2 SVGAGI come from the germline V gene. The V end was cut by 7 bases, the J end by 4 bases, with 10 bases between. The CDR3 length is 12 residues. The CDR3 reads CASKQDGYGYTF. The CDR3, as DNA: TGTGCCAGCAAGCAGGATGGCTATGGCTACACCTTC.

This chain uses TRBV18 with TRBJ1-3, with 7 bases fitting TRBD1. Trimming at V came to 4 bases and at J to 4 bases, leaving 4 bases not matched to a gene. Germline values: CDR1 KGHSH, CDR2 LQKENI. The CDR3 covers 14 residues. The CDR3 protein is CASSRDRSGNTIYF. CDR3 in DNA: TGTGCCAGCTCACGGGACAGAAGCGGAAACACCATATATTTT.